These T cell receptor beta chains were read from a single sample in a study of regulatory T cells in long-lasting Graves disease. One entry per CDR3 protein results from TCRdb running MiXCR on the multiplex PCR reads. The sample lists approximately 270,000 distinct CDR3 sequences; 15% to 20% were seen once. This sample was shared with a second study, whose subject was T cells in Graves' hyperthyroidism and ophthalmopathy.

The sequencing used peripheral blood mononuclear cells (PBMCs), collected at new diagnosis, from a patient treated with antithyroid drugs. These receptors all stem from a woman in her 30s with Graves disease. Each CDR3 is given with its conserved first and last residue. Each record gives: J gene, V gene, D gene, CDR3 protein. A D gene is named only where the DNA matches it firmly.

>TRBJ1-5|TRBV3-1|-
CASSYYRAQPQHF
>TRBJ2-1|TRBV5-1|-
CASRRDIEQFF
>TRBJ2-2|TRBV7-9|-
CASSFAGPATGELFF
>TRBJ1-6|TRBV4-1|TRBD1
CASTLRQGNNSPLHF
>TRBJ2-2|TRBV12-5|-
CASGRGRDRPDTGELFF
>TRBJ2-7|TRBV27|TRBD1
CASSGSDRYRSYEQYF
>TRBJ1-2|TRBV2|-
CASSARVEGSYGYTF
>TRBJ2-1|TRBV6-5|TRBD2
CASSYSGGGSSYNEQFF
>TRBJ2-7|TRBV20-1|-
CSARSQGGASYEQYF
>TRBJ1-1|TRBV5-5|-
CASSPTWDPMNTEAFF
>TRBJ1-1|TRBV7-2|-
CASSGFSRNTEAFF
>TRBJ2-3|TRBV20-1|-
CSATLETSTGTQYF
>TRBJ2-7|TRBV5-1|-
CASSLIGWGSSYEQYF
>TRBJ1-2|TRBV6-1|-
CASSEYGGIYGYTF
>TRBJ2-1|TRBV20-1|TRBD2
CSAASGGPYNEQFF
>TRBJ1-1|TRBV5-5|-
CASSQYGNTEAFF
>TRBJ2-5|TRBV12-3/TRBV12-4|-
CASSFGEETQYF
>TRBJ2-1|TRBV3-1|-
CASSQERGLALSYNEQFF
>TRBJ1-4|TRBV7-2|-
CASSLAGRVEKLFF
>TRBJ2-7|TRBV19|TRBD1
CASSTGTGDEQYF
>TRBJ2-5|TRBV7-2|-
CASTLFEYQETQYF
>TRBJ2-2|TRBV6-2/TRBV6-3|-
CASSYWFQEGNTGELFF
>TRBJ1-1|TRBV6-4|-
CASSLHGAGGTEAFF
>TRBJ1-6|TRBV7-2|-
CASSLGGGGSPLHF
>TRBJ2-7|TRBV6-1|TRBD1
CASGTGLTDSYEQYF
>TRBJ2-3|TRBV7-8|-
CASSLGGADTQYF
>TRBJ2-7|TRBV20-1|-
CSARENEQYF
>TRBJ2-2|TRBV4-1|TRBD2
CASSQPRLAGGLNTGELFF
>TRBJ1-2|TRBV7-9|-
CASSLGPGRSYGYTF
>TRBJ2-7|TRBV12-3/TRBV12-4|-
CASSETQGYEQYF
>TRBJ1-5|TRBV13|-
CASSVGDRNQPQHF
>TRBJ2-6|TRBV3-1|TRBD1
CASSQDRSGGYFGANVLTF
>TRBJ1-2|TRBV20-1|-
CSAQVGYGYTF
>TRBJ2-7|TRBV6-1|TRBD2
CASSTTPRGDTYEQYF
>TRBJ2-7|TRBV2|-
CASRQIPGRSYEQYF
>TRBJ2-2|TRBV4-1|-
CASSQRVLRNTGELFF
>TRBJ1-1|TRBV12-3/TRBV12-4|-
CASSLAPGTEAFF
>TRBJ2-2|TRBV5-1|-
CASSLLGDTGELFF
>TRBJ1-3|TRBV10-3|TRBD1
CAISAGGLFGNTIYF
>TRBJ2-3|TRBV12-3/TRBV12-4|-
CASNRGDTQYF
>TRBJ1-2|TRBV5-1|-
CASSLAEQGGYGYTF
>TRBJ2-7|TRBV7-8|TRBD1
CASSTLRDRGFQGYEQYF
>TRBJ1-2|TRBV3-1|-
CASSQDLVKGGYTF
>TRBJ1-1|TRBV7-2|-
CASSLHRPTEAFF
>TRBJ2-3|TRBV20-1|-
CSASPQDTQYF